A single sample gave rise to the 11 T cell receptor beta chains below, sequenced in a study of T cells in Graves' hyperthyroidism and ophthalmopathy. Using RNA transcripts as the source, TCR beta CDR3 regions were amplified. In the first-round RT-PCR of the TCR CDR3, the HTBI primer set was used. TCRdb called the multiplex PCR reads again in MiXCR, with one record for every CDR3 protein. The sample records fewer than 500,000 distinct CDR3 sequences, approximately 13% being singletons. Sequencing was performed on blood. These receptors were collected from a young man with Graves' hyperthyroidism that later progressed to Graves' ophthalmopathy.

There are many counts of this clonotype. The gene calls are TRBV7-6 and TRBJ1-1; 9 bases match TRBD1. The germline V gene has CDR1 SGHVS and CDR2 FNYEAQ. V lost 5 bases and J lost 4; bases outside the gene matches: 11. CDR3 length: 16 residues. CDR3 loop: CASSPYLVTGGTEAFF. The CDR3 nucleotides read TGTGCCAGCAGCCCCTACCTGGTGACAGGGGGCACTGAAGCTTTCTTT.

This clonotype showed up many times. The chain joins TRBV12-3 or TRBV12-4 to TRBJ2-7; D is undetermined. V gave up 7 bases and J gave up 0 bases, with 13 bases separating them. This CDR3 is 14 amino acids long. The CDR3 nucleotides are TGTGCCAGCAAGGAATCTCGGCGCTCCTACGAGCAGTACTTC. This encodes CASKESRRSYEQYF.

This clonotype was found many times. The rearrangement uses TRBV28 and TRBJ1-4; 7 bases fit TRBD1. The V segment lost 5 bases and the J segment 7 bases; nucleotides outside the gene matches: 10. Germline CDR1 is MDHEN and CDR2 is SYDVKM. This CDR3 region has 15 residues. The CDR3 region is CASSTTGDSREKLFF. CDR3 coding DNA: TGTGCCAGCAGTACAACGGGGGACAGCCGTGAAAAACTGTTTTTT. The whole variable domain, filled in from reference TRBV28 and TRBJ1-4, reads DVKVTQSSRYLVKRTGEKVFLECVQDMDHENMFWYRQDPGLGLRLIYFSYDVKMKEKGDIPEGYSVSREKKERFSLILESASTNQTSMYLCASSTTGDSREKLFFGSGTQLSVL.

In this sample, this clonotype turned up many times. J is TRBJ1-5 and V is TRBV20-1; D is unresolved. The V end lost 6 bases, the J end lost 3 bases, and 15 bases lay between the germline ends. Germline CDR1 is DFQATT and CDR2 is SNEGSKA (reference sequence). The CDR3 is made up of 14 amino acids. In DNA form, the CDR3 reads TGCAGTGCGTGGCCTTCAGGCTTCAATCAGCCCCAGCATTTT. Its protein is CSAWPSGFNQPQHF.

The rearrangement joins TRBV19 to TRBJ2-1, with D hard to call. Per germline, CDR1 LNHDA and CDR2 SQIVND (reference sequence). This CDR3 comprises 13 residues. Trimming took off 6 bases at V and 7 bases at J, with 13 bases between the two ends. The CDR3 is CASRPQIGNEQFF. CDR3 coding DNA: TGTGCCAGTAGGCCTCAGATTGGGAATGAGCAGTTCTTC.

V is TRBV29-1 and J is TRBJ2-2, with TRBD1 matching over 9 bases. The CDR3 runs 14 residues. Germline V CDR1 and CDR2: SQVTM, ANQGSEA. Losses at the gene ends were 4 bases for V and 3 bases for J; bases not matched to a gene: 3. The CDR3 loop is CSVGRDRDTGELFF. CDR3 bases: TGCAGCGTTGGGCGGGACAGGGACACCGGGGAGCTGTTTTTT.

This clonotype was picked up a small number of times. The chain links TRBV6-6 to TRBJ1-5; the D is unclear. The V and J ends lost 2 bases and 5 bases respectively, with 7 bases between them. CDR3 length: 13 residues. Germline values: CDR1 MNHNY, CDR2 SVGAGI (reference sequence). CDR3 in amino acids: CASSYIQDQPQHF. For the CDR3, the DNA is TGTGCCAGCAGTTACATCCAAGATCAGCCCCAGCATTTT.

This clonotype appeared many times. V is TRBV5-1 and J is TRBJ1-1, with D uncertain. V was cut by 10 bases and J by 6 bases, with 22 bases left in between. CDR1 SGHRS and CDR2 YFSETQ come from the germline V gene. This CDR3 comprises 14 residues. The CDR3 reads CAGRGSRMISEAFF. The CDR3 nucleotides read TGCGCCGGCCGAGGAAGCAGGATGATCTCTGAAGCTTTCTTT.

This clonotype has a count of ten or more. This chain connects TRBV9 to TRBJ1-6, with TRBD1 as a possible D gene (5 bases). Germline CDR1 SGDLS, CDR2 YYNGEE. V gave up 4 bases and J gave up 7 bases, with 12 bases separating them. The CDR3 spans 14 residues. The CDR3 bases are TGTGCCAGCAGCCCTCGGGACTCCAATTCACCCCTCCACTTT. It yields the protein CASSPRDSNSPLHF.

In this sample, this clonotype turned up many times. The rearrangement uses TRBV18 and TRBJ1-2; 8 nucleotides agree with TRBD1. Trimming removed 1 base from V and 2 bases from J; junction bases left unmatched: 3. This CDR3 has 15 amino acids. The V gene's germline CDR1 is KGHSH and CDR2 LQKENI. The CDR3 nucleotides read TGTGCCAGCTCACCACTGGGACAGGAGAACTATGGCTACACCTTC. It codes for CASSPLGQENYGYTF.

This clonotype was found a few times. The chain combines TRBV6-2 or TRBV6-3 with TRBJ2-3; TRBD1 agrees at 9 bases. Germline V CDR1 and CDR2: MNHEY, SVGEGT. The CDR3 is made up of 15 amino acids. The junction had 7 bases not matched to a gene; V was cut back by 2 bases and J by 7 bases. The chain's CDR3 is CASSYTSGTGNTQYF. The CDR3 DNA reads TGTGCCAGCAGTTACACCTCAGGGACAGGGAATACGCAGTATTTT.